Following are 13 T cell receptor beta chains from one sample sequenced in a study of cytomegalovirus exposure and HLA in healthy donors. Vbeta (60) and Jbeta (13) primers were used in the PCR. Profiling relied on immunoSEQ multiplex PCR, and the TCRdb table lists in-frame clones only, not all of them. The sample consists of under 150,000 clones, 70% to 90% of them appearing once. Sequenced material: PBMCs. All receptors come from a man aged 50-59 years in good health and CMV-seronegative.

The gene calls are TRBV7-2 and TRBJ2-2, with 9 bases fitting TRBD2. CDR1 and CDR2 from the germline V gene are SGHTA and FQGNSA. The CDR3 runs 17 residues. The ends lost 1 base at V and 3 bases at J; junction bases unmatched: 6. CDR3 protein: CASSLVTSGQYTGELFF. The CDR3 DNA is TGTGCCAGCAGCTTAGTGACTAGCGGACAATACACCGGGGAGCTGTTTTTT.

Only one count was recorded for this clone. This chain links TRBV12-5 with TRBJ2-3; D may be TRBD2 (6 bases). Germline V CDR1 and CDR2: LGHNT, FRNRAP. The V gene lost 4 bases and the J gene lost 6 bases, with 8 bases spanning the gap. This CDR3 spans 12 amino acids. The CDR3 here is CASGWSGDTQYF. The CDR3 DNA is TGTGCTAGTGGTTGGAGCGGGGATACGCAGTATTTT.

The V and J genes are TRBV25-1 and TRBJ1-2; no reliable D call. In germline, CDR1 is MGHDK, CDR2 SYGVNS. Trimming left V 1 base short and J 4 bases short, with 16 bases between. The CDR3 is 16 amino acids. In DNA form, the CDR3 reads TGTGCCAGCAGTGAATCCGGCGCAGGTGACCTCTATGGCTACACCTTC. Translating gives CASSESGAGDLYGYTF.

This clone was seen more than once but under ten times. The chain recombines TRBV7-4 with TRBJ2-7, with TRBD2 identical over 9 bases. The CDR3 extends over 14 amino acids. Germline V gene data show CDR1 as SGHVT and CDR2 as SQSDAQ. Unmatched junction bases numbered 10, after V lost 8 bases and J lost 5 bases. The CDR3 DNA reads TGTGCCAGCGGAAAGACTAGCGGCTGGAACGAGCAGTACTTC. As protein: CASGKTSGWNEQYF.

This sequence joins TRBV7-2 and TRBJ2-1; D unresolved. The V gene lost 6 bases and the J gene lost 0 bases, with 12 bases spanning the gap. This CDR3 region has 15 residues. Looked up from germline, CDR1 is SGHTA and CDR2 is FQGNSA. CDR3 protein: CASRPPRSSYNEQFF. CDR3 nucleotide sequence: TGTGCCAGCAGACCCCCCCGGAGCTCCTACAATGAGCAGTTCTTC.

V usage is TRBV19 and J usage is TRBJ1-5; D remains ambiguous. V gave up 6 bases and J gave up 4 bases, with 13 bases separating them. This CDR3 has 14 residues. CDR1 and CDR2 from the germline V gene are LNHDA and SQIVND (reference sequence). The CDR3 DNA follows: TGTGCCAGTAGAGACACATCCAGAAATCAGCCCCAGCATTTT. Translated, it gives CASRDTSRNQPQHF.

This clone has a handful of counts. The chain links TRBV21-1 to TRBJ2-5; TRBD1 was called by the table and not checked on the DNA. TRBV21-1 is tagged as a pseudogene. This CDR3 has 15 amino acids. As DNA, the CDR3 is TGTGCCAGCAGCCCCGACAGGGGGCGCGTGGAGACCCAGTACTTC. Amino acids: CASSPDRGRVETQYF.

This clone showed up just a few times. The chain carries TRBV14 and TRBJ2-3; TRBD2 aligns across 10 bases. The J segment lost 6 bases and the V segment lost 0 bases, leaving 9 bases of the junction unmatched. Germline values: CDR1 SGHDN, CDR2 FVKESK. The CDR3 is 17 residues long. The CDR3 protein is CASSQETSGYPLDTQYF. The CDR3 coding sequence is TGTGCCAGCAGCCAAGAGACTAGCGGGTATCCTTTGGATACGCAGTATTTT.

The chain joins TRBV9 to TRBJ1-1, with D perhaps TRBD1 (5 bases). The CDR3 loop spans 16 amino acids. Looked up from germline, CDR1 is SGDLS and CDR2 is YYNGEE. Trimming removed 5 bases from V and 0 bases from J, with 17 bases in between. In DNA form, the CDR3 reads TGTGCCAGCAGTGGGGGGGAGGGACCCATGAACACTGAAGCTTTCTTT. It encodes CASSGGEGPMNTEAFF.

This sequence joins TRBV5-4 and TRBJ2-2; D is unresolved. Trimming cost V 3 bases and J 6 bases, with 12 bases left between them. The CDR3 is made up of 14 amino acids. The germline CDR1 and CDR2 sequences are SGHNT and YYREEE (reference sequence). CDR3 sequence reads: CASSSRLEAGELFF. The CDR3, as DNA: TGTGCCAGCAGCTCGCGGTTAGAGGCCGGGGAGCTGTTTTTT.

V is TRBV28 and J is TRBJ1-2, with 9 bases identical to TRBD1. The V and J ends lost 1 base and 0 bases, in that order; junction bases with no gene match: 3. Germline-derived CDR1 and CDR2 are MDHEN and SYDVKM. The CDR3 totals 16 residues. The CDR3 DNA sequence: TGTGCCAGCAGTTTATCGACAGGGGGGGCTAACTATGGCTACACCTTC. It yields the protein CASSLSTGGANYGYTF.

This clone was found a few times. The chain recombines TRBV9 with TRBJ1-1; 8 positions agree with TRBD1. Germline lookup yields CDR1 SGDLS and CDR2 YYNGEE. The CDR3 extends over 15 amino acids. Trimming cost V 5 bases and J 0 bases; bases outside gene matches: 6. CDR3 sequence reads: CASSPQGALNTEAFF. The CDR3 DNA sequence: TGTGCCAGCAGTCCCCAGGGGGCCTTGAACACTGAAGCTTTCTTT.

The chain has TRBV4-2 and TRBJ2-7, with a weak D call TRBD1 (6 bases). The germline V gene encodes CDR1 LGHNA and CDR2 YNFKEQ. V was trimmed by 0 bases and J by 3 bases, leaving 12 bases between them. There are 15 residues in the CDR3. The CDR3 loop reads CASSQDDRSHYEQYF. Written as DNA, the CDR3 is TGTGCCAGCAGCCAAGATGACAGGAGCCACTACGAGCAGTACTTC.